A single T cell receptor beta chain is shown here with its context. Selection required adequate fresh-frozen tumor tissue plus more than two years' survival data. All glioblastoma patients lacked an isocitrate dehydrogenase mutation. The immunoSEQ assay amplified TCRB CDR3 from up to 2 ug DNA. Amplification used 60 V beta primers and 13 J beta primers. Here immunoSEQ multiplex PCR was the method, and the copy in TCRdb shows in-frame clones only, minus some. The table has tens of thousands of clones, more than 65% seen once. The sample originates from a study of glioma-infiltrating T cells after dendritic cell vaccination. Here the sequenced sample was blood, taken before dendritic cell vaccination. This clonotype originated in a human donor with glioblastoma.

The CDR3 protein is CASSPWGQMNTEAFF. CDR3 DNA sequence: TGTGCCAGCTCACCATGGGGGCAAATGAACACTGAAGCTTTCTTT. The chain links TRBV18 to TRBJ1-1, with D maybe TRBD1 (6 bases). The CDR3 spans 15 residues. In germline, CDR1 is KGHSH, CDR2 LQKENI. Trimming removed 2 bases from V and 0 bases from J, with 10 bases in between.